This TCR beta chain was identified during a study of blood T cell repertoires in COVID-19. Study summary: Whether acute or convalescent, the COVID-19 samples came from the United States, Italy and Spain.

Study processing details: Estimated nucleated cell counts came from reference gene primer amplification. Method: immunoSEQ multiplex PCR; TCRdb's copy keeps in-frame clones and lacks some. Clone size and the V and J calls come from that table; the DNA yielded D and trimming. The sample consists of about 340,000 clones, about 83% of them appearing once. The CDR3 runs to 17 residues. Trimming took 1 base from V and 3 from J, leaving 17 bases between them. CDR1 SGHTA and CDR2 FQGNSA come from the germline V gene. Sequencing input: peripheral blood. This receptor was taken from a man aged 30-40 years with active or convalescent COVID-19. The J gene is TRBJ2-3, the V gene TRBV7-2; the D gene is possibly TRBD2 (7 bases). For the CDR3, the DNA is TGTGCCAGCAGCTTAGGGGGGGGCTCACAAGGTACAGATACGCAGTATTTT. As protein: CASSLGGGSQGTDTQYF.